Listed here are 2 T cell receptor beta chains from one sample, sequenced in a study of shared clonotypes between healthy human individuals. The method was immunoSEQ multiplex PCR; TCRdb's version includes in-frame clones alone and lacks a portion of them. The sample holds roughly 760,000 clones, 74% seen once. Specimen: memory CD4+ T cells sorted from blood. Subset of the sample: CD45RA-negative fraction. These receptors were collected from a woman in her 30s in good health.

The gene calls are TRBV11-2 and TRBJ2-5; TRBD1 might be the D (5 bases). The CDR3 has 16 amino acids. CDR1 is SGHAT and CDR2 is FQNNGV in the germline V gene. V gave up 1 base and J gave up 3 bases, with 15 bases separating them. In DNA form, the CDR3 reads TGTGCCAGCAGCTTAGGATCCGTCCGACAGAAAGAGACCCAGTACTTC. It is translated as CASSLGSVRQKETQYF.

This chain links TRBV2 with TRBJ1-1; 7 nucleotides align to TRBD1. CDR3 length: 12 amino acids. Germline-derived CDR1 and CDR2 are SNHLY and FYNNEI. The V gene end was trimmed by 7 bases and the J gene end by 11 bases; junction bases not matched to a gene: 10. The DNA of the CDR3 is TGTGCCAGCACCAACTGGGGCAGGGGGGCTTTCTTT. Its translation: CASTNWGRGAFF.